The rows below give T cell receptor beta chains drawn from one sample of a study of cytomegalovirus exposure and HLA in healthy donors. The table came from immunoSEQ multiplex PCR; TCRdb's copy has only in-frame clones and leaves some out. The data contain 120,000 to 150,000 clones, around 85% of them singletons. The specimen sequenced was PBMCs. Receptor source: a man aged 40-55 years in good health and CMV-seropositive. The CDR3 runs from the conserved cysteine through the conserved F or W. D genes are given only for firm matches. Size is stated for part of the rows, as once, few or many counts, or as a class when the clone is expanded.

D	J	size	V	DNA	CDR3
-	TRBJ1-2	-	TRBV7-9	TGTGCCAGCAGCCGCCGGGACATATCTTTCTACACCTTC	CASSRRDISFYTF
-	TRBJ1-1	-	TRBV4-3	TGCGCCAGCAGCGGATGGAGCACTGAAGCTTTCTTT	CASSGWSTEAFF
TRBD1	TRBJ2-5	once	TRBV5-1	TGCGCCAGCAGCGTAACAGGGGGCCCAGAGACCCAGTACTTC	CASSVTGGPETQYF
TRBD1	TRBJ2-5	few	TRBV19	TGTGCCAGTAGCACCCTATGGACAGGTTGGGAGACCCAGTACTTC	CASSTLWTGWETQYF
TRBD2	TRBJ2-7	-	TRBV5-1	TGCGCCAGCAGCTCTTCGATGCAGCGGGAGACCTACGAGCAGTACTTC	CASSSSMQRETYEQYF
-	TRBJ1-2	-	TRBV4-3	TGCGCCAGCAGCCAAGATCGGGGGGAGGGAAACTATGGCTACACCTTC	CASSQDRGEGNYGYTF
TRBD1	TRBJ2-5	-	TRBV10-3	TGTGCCATCCGGCAGGGGGCGGAAGAGACCCAGTACTTC	CAIRQGAEETQYF
TRBD1	TRBJ2-7	-	TRBV13	TGTGCCAGCAGCTGGGGACAGGGGAGCTACGAGCAGTACTTC	CASSWGQGSYEQYF
-	TRBJ1-4	-	TRBV6-1	TGTGCCAGCAGTGAGGGGTCGGCAGGGTCTCGTGAAAAACTGTTTTTT	CASSEGSAGSREKLFF
-	TRBJ2-3	-	TRBV29-1	TGCAGCGTTCGGGGTGATGGCACAGATACGCAGTATTTT	CSVRGDGTDTQYF
-	TRBJ2-7	-	TRBV2	TGTGCCAGCAGTGTAGGGGGATCCTACGAGCAGTACTTC	CASSVGGSYEQYF
-	TRBJ2-1	-	TRBV10-3	TGTGCCATCAGTGAGGGTATGGGGGCATACAATGAGCAGTTCTTC	CAISEGMGAYNEQFF
-	TRBJ2-5	-	TRBV9	TGTGCCAGCAGCCGTGGAAGAGGCGTTTTAGAGACCCAGTACTTC	CASSRGRGVLETQYF
-	TRBJ2-2	-	TRBV9	TGTGCCAGCAGCGTAGCTGGCGGGGCGAACACCGGGGAGCTGTTTTTT	CASSVAGGANTGELFF
TRBD1	TRBJ1-5	-	TRBV5-1	TGCGCCAGCAGCTCTACAGGGGAACCCAATCAGCCCCAGCATTTT	CASSSTGEPNQPQHF
-	TRBJ1-3	-	TRBV9	TGTGCCAGCAGCGTAGGTACAGTCTCTGGAAACACCATATATTTT	CASSVGTVSGNTIYF
TRBD1	TRBJ2-3	-	TRBV6-1	TGTGCCAGCAGTGCCGGGACAGCTAGCACAGATACGCAGTATTTT	CASSAGTASTDTQYF
TRBD2	TRBJ2-5	-	TRBV7-9	TGTTCCAGCAGCTTAGCTAGCGGGAAGGAGACCCAGTACTTC	CSSSLASGKETQYF
-	TRBJ2-1	-	TRBV7-2	TGTGCCAGCAGTCCTGACAGCTACAATGAACAGTTCTTC	CASSPDSYNEQFF
TRBD2	TRBJ2-7	few	TRBV2	TGTGCCAGCAGTGCGGGGACTACTTACGAGCAGTACTTC	CASSAGTTYEQYF
-	TRBJ2-7	once	TRBV30	TGTGCCTGGAGTTATCCCCCCAGGGATTACGAGCAGTACTTC	CAWSYPPRDYEQYF
-	TRBJ2-7	-	TRBV6-5	TGTGCCAGCAGTTACGATCCGGGAACCTACGAGCAGTACTTC	CASSYDPGTYEQYF
-	TRBJ2-6	-	TRBV21-1	TGTGCCAGCAGCAAAAGGGCGGTAGCGGGGAACTCTGGGGCCAACGTCCTGACTTTC	CASSKRAVAGNSGANVLTF
-	TRBJ2-7	-	TRBV7-7	TGTGCCAGCAGCGTGGGCCCAGGTGGCGAGCAGTACTTC	CASSVGPGGEQYF
-	TRBJ1-5	-	TRBV19	TGTGCCAGTAGTATCTCCGATCTATATAGCAATCAGCCCCAGCATTTT	CASSISDLYSNQPQHF
TRBD1	TRBJ2-7	-	TRBV5-1	TGCGCCAGCAGTGGGGGACAGGGTAATTACGAGCAGTACTTC	CASSGGQGNYEQYF
-	TRBJ2-7	-	TRBV2	TGTGCCAGCAGCCAGGGATTCTCCTACGAGCAGCACTTC	CASSQGFSYEQHF
-	TRBJ1-2	-	TRBV5-1	TGCGCCAGCAGCTTGGAGCGGTACGGGGATGGCTACACCTTC	CASSLERYGDGYTF
TRBD1	TRBJ1-5	few	TRBV5-5	TGTGCCAGCAGCGGGCGACAGGGAAGCAATCAGCCCCAGCATTTT	CASSGRQGSNQPQHF
TRBD1	TRBJ1-1	-	TRBV18	TGTGCCAGCTCACCTCAGGGGGCGGAAGCTTTCTTT	CASSPQGAEAFF
-	TRBJ1-1	-	TRBV6-6	TGTGCCAGCAGTTCACAACCTCAGGGTAGGGCTTTCTTT	CASSSQPQGRAFF
-	TRBJ2-5	once	TRBV5-4	TGTGCCAGCAGCTTGCCAGTCGGGGAGACCCAGTACTTC	CASSLPVGETQYF
TRBD1	TRBJ1-1	-	TRBV18	TGTGCCAGCCTTTGGGGACAGGGGAACACTGAAGCTTTCTTT	CASLWGQGNTEAFF
TRBD1	TRBJ2-1	-	TRBV6-1	TGTGCCAGCAGGGGACAGCCTGCCTACAATGAGCAGTTCTTC	CASRGQPAYNEQFF
-	TRBJ1-5	-	TRBV30	TGTGCCTGGAGTGCGTTGGGCATCAATCAGCCCCAGCATTTT	CAWSALGINQPQHF
-	TRBJ1-1	once	TRBV2	TGTGCCAGCAATCCACAGGGCACGAACACTGAAGCTTTCTTT	CASNPQGTNTEAFF
-	TRBJ1-2	-	TRBV5-5	TGTGCCAGCAGCTTGGCCGTAATAAGGGGCTATGGCTACACCTTC	CASSLAVIRGYGYTF
TRBD1	TRBJ2-5	-	TRBV9	TGTGCCAGCAGCGTTTTTAGGGACAGGGAGGAGACCCAGTACTTC	CASSVFRDREETQYF
-	TRBJ2-7	-	TRBV6-6	TGTGCCAGCAGTTACTCACCCAGATTCTACGAGCAGTACTTC	CASSYSPRFYEQYF
-	TRBJ1-5	-	TRBV30	TGTGCCTGGAGGGGCGGAGGATTAAATCAGCCCCAGCATTTT	CAWRGGGLNQPQHF
TRBD1	TRBJ1-1	once	TRBV6-1	TGTGCCAGCAGCGTGACAGGGGCGGACACTGAAGCTTTCTTT	CASSVTGADTEAFF
-	TRBJ2-3	-	TRBV5-5	TGTGCCAGCAGCTTGGGAGGGAGCACAGATACGCAGTATTTT	CASSLGGSTDTQYF
TRBD1	TRBJ1-2	few	TRBV5-6	TGTGCCAGCAGCGGGGGACAGCACTATGGCTACACCTTC	CASSGGQHYGYTF
-	TRBJ2-5	-	TRBV5-1	TGCGCCAGCAGCACCTCAGGGGTCTCAGAGACCCAGTACTTC	CASSTSGVSETQYF
-	TRBJ2-7	-	TRBV7-2	TGTGCCAGCAGCACCCGACAGGCCTACTACGAGCAGTACTTC	CASSTRQAYYEQYF